The 25 T cell receptor beta chains in this list originate from one sample, sequenced in a study of shared clonotypes between healthy human individuals. Generated by immunoSEQ multiplex PCR, the TCRdb table keeps only in-frame clones and is missing some. This sample has about 2 million clones, with about 95% found just once. Terminally differentiated effector memory CD45RA+ cells were excluded by CCR7 positive selection of CD45RO-negative cells. Sequenced material: naive CD8+ T cells sorted from blood. The receptors come from a young man in good health.

This clone was seen only once. V usage is TRBV28 and J usage is TRBJ1-1, with 8 bases aligning to TRBD1. CDR3 length: 14 residues. V was pared by 4 bases and J by 1 base, with 2 bases of the junction left unmatched. The germline gives CDR1 MDHEN, CDR2 SYDVKM. CDR3: CASSSTGANTEAFF. The DNA of the CDR3 is TGTGCCAGCAGTTCGACAGGGGCGAACACTGAAGCTTTCTTT.

The chain is built from TRBV19 and TRBJ2-2; D not resolved. The germline V and J ends were trimmed by 7 bases and 1 base, with 7 bases remaining between them. This CDR3 region has 13 residues. Germline V CDR1 and CDR2: LNHDA, SQIVND (reference sequence). CDR3 in amino acids: CASTYLNTGELFF. In DNA, the CDR3 is TGTGCCAGTACCTACTTGAACACCGGGGAGCTGTTTTTT.

This clone was seen just once. This rearrangement joins TRBV4-2 to TRBJ2-5, with TRBD1 as a possible D gene (6 bases). This CDR3 comprises 12 residues. The V end was cut by 5 bases, the J end by 4 bases, with 8 bases between. Germline V lookup: CDR1 LGHNA, CDR2 YNFKEQ. CDR3 DNA sequence: TGTGCCAGCAGCTTCAGGGGAGAGACCCAGTACTTC. Translating gives CASSFRGETQYF.

This sequence joins TRBV28 and TRBJ2-1; 8 bases align to TRBD2. V trimming: 4 bases; J trimming: 7 bases; junction bases outside the gene matches: 9. The CDR3 length is 15 residues. The germline V gene has CDR1 MDHEN and CDR2 SYDVKM. The CDR3 nucleotides are TGTGCCAGCAGTTCGGGACTAGTGGCTTGGAATGAGCAGTTCTTC. It codes for CASSSGLVAWNEQFF.

The V and J genes are TRBV6-1 and TRBJ2-1; 10 bases align to TRBD2. Per germline, CDR1 MNHNS and CDR2 SASEGT. This CDR3 is built from 14 residues. The V gene end was trimmed by 6 bases and the J gene end by 7 bases; junction bases not matched to a gene: 6. The CDR3 DNA sequence: TGTGCCAGCAGAGGACTAGCGGCCGTAAATGAGCAGTTCTTC. Translated: CASRGLAAVNEQFF.

This clone was counted a single time. The chain carries TRBV2 and TRBJ1-2, with 7 bases fitting TRBD1. This CDR3 has 12 residues. V shed 10 bases and J 6 bases; nucleotides not matched to a gene: 8. CDR1 SNHLY and CDR2 FYNNEI come from the germline V gene. CDR3 sequence: CAITKQGDGYTF. In DNA form, the CDR3 reads TGTGCCATAACCAAGCAGGGGGATGGCTACACCTTC.

The chain combines TRBV7-2 with TRBJ2-1; 11 nucleotides line up with TRBD2. Germline CDR1 and CDR2: SGHTA and FQGNSA. The J segment lost 10 bases and the V segment lost 5 bases, leaving 10 bases of the junction unmatched. The CDR3 has 15 amino acids. This chain's CDR3 is CASSLAVAGGDEQFF. DNA for the CDR3: TGTGCCAGCAGCCTTGCGGTAGCGGGAGGGGACGAGCAGTTCTTC.

V and J are TRBV5-4 and TRBJ2-5; the D gene is possibly TRBD1 (5 bases). Germline-derived CDR1 and CDR2 are SGHNT and YYREEE (reference sequence). V was shortened by 3 bases and J by 3 bases, with 15 bases between the two germline ends. The CDR3 sequence is 15 residues long. CDR3 in amino acids: CASSSGQGKKETQYF. CDR3 coding DNA: TGTGCCAGCAGCTCTGGACAAGGCAAGAAAGAGACCCAGTACTTC.

The chain carries TRBV5-1 and TRBJ2-3; D is uncertain. The length of the CDR3 is 14 residues. Deletions cut 2 bases from V and 2 bases from J, with 9 bases between. Germline V CDR1 and CDR2: SGHRS, YFSETQ. The CDR3 here is CASSFETATDTQYF. CDR3 bases: TGCGCCAGCAGCTTTGAAACAGCCACAGATACGCAGTATTTT. Based on the CDR3 plus reference TRBV5-1 and TRBJ2-3, the full variable domain is KAGVTQTPRYLIKTRGQQVTLSCSPISGHRSVSWYQQTPGQGLQFLFEYFSETQRNKGNFPGRFSGRQFSNSRSEMNVSTLELGDSALYLCASSFETATDTQYFGPGTRLTVL.

This CDR3 is CASSLFAGGDEKLFF. CDR3 bases: TGTGCCAGCAGCTTATTTGCAGGGGGCGATGAAAAACTGTTTTTT. The V call is TRBV7-8, the J call TRBJ1-4, with 8 bases that match TRBD1. V was pared by 2 bases and J by 6 bases, with 5 bases of the junction left unmatched. The CDR3 loop spans 15 amino acids. Looked up from germline, CDR1 is SGHVS and CDR2 is FQNEAQ.

Worth noting for this clone: The sample carries other DNA sequences with the same CDR3. The chain couples TRBV5-1 to TRBJ1-1; 10 positions agree with TRBD1. The CDR3 totals 15 residues. The V and J ends lost 4 bases and 0 bases, in that order; junction bases with no gene match: 3. Germline V gene data show CDR1 as SGHRS and CDR2 as YFSETQ. CDR3: CASSVGQGMNTEAFF. CDR3 DNA sequence: TGCGCCAGCAGCGTGGGACAGGGGATGAACACTGAAGCTTTCTTT.

The chain has TRBV28 and TRBJ1-2; no clear D. Deletions cut 5 bases from V and 1 base from J, with 14 bases between. This CDR3 has 15 amino acids. Per the germline V gene, CDR1 is MDHEN and CDR2 is SYDVKM. The CDR3 DNA follows: TGTGCCAGCAGTATCATACGGGCGTTTAACTATGGCTACACCTTC. Translated, it gives CASSIIRAFNYGYTF.

To note about this clone: Other DNA sequences in this sample translate to the same CDR3. This rearrangement joins TRBV27 to TRBJ1-5, with 7 bases lining up with TRBD1. In germline, CDR1 is MNHEY, CDR2 SMNVEV (reference sequence). There are 14 residues in the CDR3. Losses at the gene ends were 5 bases for V and 2 bases for J; bases not matched to a gene: 3. CDR3 sequence (DNA): TGTGCCAGCAGTCAGGGGGGTGGCAATCAGCCCCAGCATTTT. Translation gives CASSQGGGNQPQHF.

The V call is TRBV5-1, the J call TRBJ1-2; D ambiguous. Trimming took off 0 bases at V and 4 bases at J, with 7 bases between the two ends. Germline V gene data show CDR1 as SGHRS and CDR2 as YFSETQ. The CDR3 has 13 amino acids. CDR3 sequence: CASSLDPAYGYTF. CDR3 in DNA: TGCGCCAGCAGCTTGGACCCTGCCTATGGCTACACCTTC. The full variable domain, rest sourced from reference TRBV5-1 and TRBJ1-2, is KAGVTQTPRYLIKTRGQQVTLSCSPISGHRSVSWYQQTPGQGLQFLFEYFSETQRNKGNFPGRFSGRQFSNSRSEMNVSTLELGDSALYLCASSLDPAYGYTFGSGTRLTVV.

The chain joins TRBV9 to TRBJ2-1; 10 bases are shared with TRBD1. The V and J ends lost 0 bases and 7 bases, in that order; junction bases with no gene match: 13. The CDR3 length is 18 residues. Germline CDR1 SGDLS, CDR2 YYNGEE. The CDR3: CASSVATDRTGGRNEQFF. CDR3 bases: TGTGCCAGCAGCGTAGCTACTGACCGGACAGGGGGTAGGAATGAGCAGTTCTTC.

The chain couples TRBV2 to TRBJ2-5; no clear D gene. The CDR3 covers 13 residues. V lost 3 bases to trimming and J lost 5 bases, with 10 bases between them. Germline V CDR1 and CDR2: SNHLY, FYNNEI. The CDR3 here is CASSEQSAETQYF. For the CDR3, the DNA is TGTGCCAGCAGTGAGCAGTCGGCGGAGACCCAGTACTTC.

This clone was detected only once. The gene calls are TRBV29-1 and TRBJ2-3, with D perhaps matching TRBD2 (5 bases). Germline V lookup: CDR1 SQVTM, CDR2 ANQGSEA. V lost 3 bases and J 0 bases, leaving 10 bases between the germline ends. The CDR3 covers 14 residues. This chain's CDR3 is CSVDGVLSTDTQYF. The CDR3 DNA follows: TGCAGCGTTGACGGGGTGCTTAGCACAGATACGCAGTATTTT.

This CDR3 reads CASSEDGGPGTDTQYF. The CDR3 nucleotides read TGTGCCAGCAGCGAGGACGGAGGGCCGGGAACAGATACGCAGTATTTT. The chain employs TRBV9 and TRBJ2-3, with D possibly being TRBD2 (6 bases). The CDR3 is 16 residues long. Trimming stripped 3 bases from V and 3 bases from J, with 17 bases between. Germline CDR1 reads SGDLS; CDR2 reads YYNGEE.

This clone was seen once. The chain employs TRBV28 and TRBJ2-7; TRBD2 agrees at 13 bases. The CDR3 sequence is 17 residues long. Germline assignment: CDR1 MDHEN and CDR2 SYDVKM. V was clipped by 4 bases and J by 0 bases; unmatched bases: 6. The CDR3 region has the DNA TGTGCCAGCAGTTCGAGACTAGCGGGGGGTTACTCCTACGAGCAGTACTTC. Translation: CASSSRLAGGYSYEQYF. The variable domain in full, with the rest retrieved from reference TRBV28 and TRBJ2-7, is DVKVTQSSRYLVKRTGEKVFLECVQDMDHENMFWYRQDPGLGLRLIYFSYDVKMKEKGDIPEGYSVSREKKERFSLILESASTNQTSMYLCASSSRLAGGYSYEQYFGPGTRLTVT.

The chain combines TRBV6-6 with TRBJ1-4; a weak D match, TRBD1 (6 bases). CDR1 is MNHNY and CDR2 is SVGAGI in the germline V gene (reference sequence). With 4 bases removed from V and 1 base from J, the gap between germline ends came to 10 bases. This CDR3 spans 15 amino acids. The CDR3 loop is CASSSDSQTNEKLFF. CDR3 bases: TGTGCCAGCAGTTCGGACAGCCAAACTAATGAAAAACTGTTTTTT.

The chain is built from TRBV25-1 and TRBJ2-7; tentatively, D is TRBD2 (6 bases). CDR1 is MGHDK, CDR2 SYGVNS, per germline. This CDR3 has 15 residues. Trimming removed 3 bases from V and 0 bases from J, with 12 bases in between. The CDR3 region is CASSDIRDSSYEQYF. CDR3 bases: TGTGCCAGCAGTGATATAAGGGACTCCTCCTACGAGCAGTACTTC.

CDR3 loop: CASSEEGGTGELFF. The DNA for the CDR3 is TGTGCCAGCAGCGAGGAAGGGGGGACCGGGGAGCTGTTTTTT. V and J are TRBV9 and TRBJ2-2; either TRBD1 or TRBD2 may supply D (6 bases each). The CDR3 is made up of 14 amino acids. From germline, CDR1 is SGDLS and CDR2 YYNGEE. Trimming removed 3 bases at V and 5 bases at J, with 11 bases between.

The genes are TRBV6-5 and TRBJ1-6, with a tentative D call TRBD1 (5 bases). This CDR3 has 13 residues. V lost 6 bases, J lost 10 bases, and 13 bases lay in between. CDR1 is MNHEY, CDR2 SVGAGI, per germline. CDR3: CASSLGGWSPLHF. The CDR3 bases are TGTGCCAGCAGCCTCGGGGGGTGGTCACCCCTCCACTTT.

As regards this clone: At one of its ends the junction is not consistent with the germline gene, which may arise from a read error. This sequence joins TRBV14 and TRBJ1-1; the D gene is possibly TRBD1 (6 bases). CDR1 and CDR2 (germline): SGHDN, FVKESK. The CDR3 totals 13 residues. In DNA, the CDR3 is TGTGCCAGCAGACAAGGGGGACACACTGAAGCTTTCTTT. This encodes CASRQGGHTEAFF.

The genes are TRBV4-3 and TRBJ1-5, with a tentative D call TRBD1 (6 bases). Germline V gene lookup returns CDR1 LGHNA and CDR2 YSLEER. The CDR3 length is 13 residues. V lost 1 base to trimming and J lost 7 bases, with 8 bases between them. The chain's CDR3 is CASSQGRGQPQHF. CDR3 nucleotide sequence: TGCGCCAGCAGCCAAGGGAGGGGGCAGCCCCAGCATTTT.